This T cell receptor (beta chain) was obtained from a study of blood T cell repertoires in COVID-19. At the level of the study: T cells, B-cell-depleted T cells, or PBMCs provided the cDNA or gDNA that served as material.

The CDR3 has 17 amino acids. Germline V lookup: CDR1 MGHDK, CDR2 SYGVNS. Trimming removed 5 bases from V and 0 bases from J; junction bases left unmatched: 9. Followed longitudinally, the Seattle patients had been enrolled during active infection. Study processing details: Amplification from reference gene primers served as the basis for estimated nucleated cell counts. Produced via immunoSEQ multiplex PCR; TCRdb's table is partial and in-frame only. V, J and clone size were drawn from that table, and D and trimming were deduced from the DNA. Among roughly 390,000 clones listed, more than 70% were seen once.

The specimen sequenced was peripheral blood. This TCR was recovered from a woman in her thirties with COVID-19, enrolled during active disease. V and J are TRBV25-1 and TRBJ1-3; TRBD1 aligns across 8 bases. The CDR3 DNA is TGTGCCAGCAGTTCTCAACAGGGGGAATACTCTGGAAACACCATATATTTT. This gives the protein CASSSQQGEYSGNTIYF.